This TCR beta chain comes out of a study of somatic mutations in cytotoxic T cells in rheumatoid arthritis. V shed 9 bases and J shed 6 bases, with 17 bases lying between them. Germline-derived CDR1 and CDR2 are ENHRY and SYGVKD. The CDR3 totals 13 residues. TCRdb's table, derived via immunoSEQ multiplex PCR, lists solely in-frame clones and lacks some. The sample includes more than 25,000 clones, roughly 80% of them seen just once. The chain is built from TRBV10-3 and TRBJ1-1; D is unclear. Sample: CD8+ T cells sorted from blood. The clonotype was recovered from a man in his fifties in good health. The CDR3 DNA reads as TGTGCCATAGTGGGCTCAGCGGACGCTGAAGCTTTCTTT. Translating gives CAIVGSADAEAFF.